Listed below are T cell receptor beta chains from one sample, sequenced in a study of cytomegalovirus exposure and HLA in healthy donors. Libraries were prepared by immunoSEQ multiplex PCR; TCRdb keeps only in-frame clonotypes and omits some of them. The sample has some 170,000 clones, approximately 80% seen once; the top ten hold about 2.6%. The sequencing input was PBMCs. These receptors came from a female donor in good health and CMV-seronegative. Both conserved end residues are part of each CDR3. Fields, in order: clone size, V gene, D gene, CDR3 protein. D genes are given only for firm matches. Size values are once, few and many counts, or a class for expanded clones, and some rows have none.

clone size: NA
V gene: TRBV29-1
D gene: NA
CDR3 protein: CSAPFRAGTEAFF

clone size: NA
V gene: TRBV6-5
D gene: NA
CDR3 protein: CASSYSQFSYNEQFF

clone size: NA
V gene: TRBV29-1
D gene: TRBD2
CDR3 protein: CSVEGGSRADTQYF

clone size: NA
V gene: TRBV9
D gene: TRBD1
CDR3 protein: CASSEGDSSSYEQYF

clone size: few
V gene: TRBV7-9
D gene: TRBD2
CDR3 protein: CSVGGYTDTQYF

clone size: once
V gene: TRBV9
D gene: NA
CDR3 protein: CASSVREGGVRETQYF

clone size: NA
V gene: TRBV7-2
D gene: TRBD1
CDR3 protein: CASSSGQTREKLFF

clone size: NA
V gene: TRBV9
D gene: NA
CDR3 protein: CASSVSVGRNTGELFF

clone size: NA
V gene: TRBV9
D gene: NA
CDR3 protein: CASSVGGGEVGEKLFF

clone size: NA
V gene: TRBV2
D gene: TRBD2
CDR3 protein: CASSEVGGAGQFF

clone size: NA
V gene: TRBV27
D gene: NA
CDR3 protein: CASSLFPGEQFF

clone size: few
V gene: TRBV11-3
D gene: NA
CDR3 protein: CASSLGPYSYEQYF

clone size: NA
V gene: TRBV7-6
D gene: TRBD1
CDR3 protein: CASRKTGEAGELFF

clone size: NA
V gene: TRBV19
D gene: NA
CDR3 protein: CASSMTGFNEQYF

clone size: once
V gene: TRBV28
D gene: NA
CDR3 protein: CASSSRTGTDTQYF

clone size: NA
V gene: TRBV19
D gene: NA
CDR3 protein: CASSIQGAQETQYF

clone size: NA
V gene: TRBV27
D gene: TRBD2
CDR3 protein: CASRGLAYNEQFF